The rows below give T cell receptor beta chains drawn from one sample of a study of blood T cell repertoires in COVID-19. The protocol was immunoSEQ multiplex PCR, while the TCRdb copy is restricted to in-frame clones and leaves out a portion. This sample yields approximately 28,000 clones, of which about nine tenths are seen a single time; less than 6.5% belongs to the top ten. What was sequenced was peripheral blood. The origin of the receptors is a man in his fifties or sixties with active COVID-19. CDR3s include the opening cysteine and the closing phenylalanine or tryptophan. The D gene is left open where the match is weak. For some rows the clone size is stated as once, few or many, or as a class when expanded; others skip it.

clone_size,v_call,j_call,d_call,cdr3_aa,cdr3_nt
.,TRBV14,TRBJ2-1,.,CASSHRRGLRNNEQFF,TGTGCCAGCAGCCACCGAAGGGGACTTCGAAACAATGAGCAGTTCTTC
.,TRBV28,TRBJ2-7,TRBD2,CASTLAGGSYEQYF,TGTGCCAGCACCTTAGCGGGGGGCTCCTACGAGCAGTACTTC
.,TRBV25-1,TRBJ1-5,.,CAGSELGSGQISNQPQHF,TGTGCCGGCAGTGAACTAGGCTCCGGACAGATTAGCAATCAGCCCCAGCATTTT
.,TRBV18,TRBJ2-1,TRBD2,CASSPPGGTGYNEQFF,TGTGCCAGCTCACCACCGGGGGGGACGGGTTACAATGAGCAGTTCTTC
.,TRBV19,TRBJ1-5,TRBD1,CASSISGQGEQPQHF,TGTGCCAGTAGTATATCGGGACAGGGGGAACAGCCCCAGCATTTT
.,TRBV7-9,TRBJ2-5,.,CASSLVSGDLKETQYF,TGTGCCAGCAGCTTAGTGTCTGGGGACTTGAAAGAGACCCAGTACTTC
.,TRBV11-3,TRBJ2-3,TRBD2,CASSSGGAITDTQYF,TGTGCCAGCAGCAGCGGGGGGGCTATAACAGATACGCAGTATTTT
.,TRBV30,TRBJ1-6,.,CAWRGLPNSPLHF,TGTGCCTGGAGAGGACTGCCGAATTCACCCCTCCACTTT
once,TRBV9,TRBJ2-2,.,CASSLGQEGTGELFF,TGTGCCAGCAGCCTGGGGCAGGAGGGGACCGGGGAGCTGTTTTTT
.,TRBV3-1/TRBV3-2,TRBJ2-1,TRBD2,CASSQGLAGGPAREQFF,TGTGCCAGCAGCCAAGGTCTAGCGGGGGGGCCGGCAAGGGAGCAGTTCTTC
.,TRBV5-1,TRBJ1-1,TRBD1,CASSSPTTGGGNTEAFF,TGCGCCAGCAGCTCACCAACAACAGGGGGAGGGAACACTGAAGCTTTCTTT
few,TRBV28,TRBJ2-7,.,CASSYLGGTYEQYF,TGTGCCAGCAGTTACCTCGGGGGAACCTACGAGCAGTACTTC
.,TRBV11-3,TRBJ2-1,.,CASSLRTVNEQFF,TGTGCCAGCAGCTTAAGAACAGTTAATGAGCAGTTCTTC
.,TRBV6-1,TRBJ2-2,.,CASSDSPNTGELFF,TGTGCCAGCAGTGACAGTCCGAACACCGGGGAGCTGTTTTTT
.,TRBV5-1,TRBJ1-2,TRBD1,CASSPGTGSYGYTF,TGCGCCAGCAGCCCGGGGACAGGCAGCTATGGCTACACCTTC
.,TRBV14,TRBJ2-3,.,CASSQDRGILTDTQYF,TGTGCCAGCAGCCAAGATCGGGGAATCCTCACAGATACGCAGTATTTT
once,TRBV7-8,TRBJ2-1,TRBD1,CASSTDRAPYNEQFF,TGTGCCAGCAGCACCGACAGGGCCCCCTACAATGAGCAGTTCTTC
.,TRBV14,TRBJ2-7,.,CASSHTRGAYEQYF,TGTGCCAGCAGCCACACAAGGGGTGCCTACGAGCAGTACTTC
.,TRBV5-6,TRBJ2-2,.,CASSFRTTRPEAGELFF,TGTGCCAGCAGCTTTAGGACTACTCGTCCGGAGGCCGGGGAGCTGTTTTTT
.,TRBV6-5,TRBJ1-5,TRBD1,CASSQTGISNQPQHF,TGTGCCAGCAGCCAGACAGGGATTAGCAATCAGCCCCAGCATTTT
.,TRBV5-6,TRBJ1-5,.,CASSLSFRQENQPQHF,TGTGCCAGCAGCTTAAGCTTCCGACAAGAGAATCAGCCCCAGCATTTT
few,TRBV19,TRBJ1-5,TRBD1,CASQQGAGQPQHF,TGTGCCAGCCAACAGGGGGCGGGGCAGCCCCAGCATTTT
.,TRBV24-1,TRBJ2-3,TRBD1,CATSDRQGSTDTQYF,TGTGCCACCAGTGATCGACAGGGAAGCACAGATACGCAGTATTTT
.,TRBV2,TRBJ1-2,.,CASRQGFYGYTF,TGTGCCAGCCGACAAGGCTTCTATGGCTACACCTTC
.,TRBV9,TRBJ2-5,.,CASSVESHRGETQYF,TGTGCCAGCAGCGTAGAGTCTCATCGGGGAGAGACCCAGTACTTC
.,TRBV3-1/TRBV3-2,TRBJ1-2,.,CASSQDLGLRYTF,TGTGCCAGCAGCCAAGACCTAGGATTGAGGTACACCTTC
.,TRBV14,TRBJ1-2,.,CASSQVRGNGYTF,TGTGCCAGCAGCCAAGTTCGGGGAAATGGCTACACCTTC
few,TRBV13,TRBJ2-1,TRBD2,CASSGPQSGGGRNEQFF,TGTGCCAGCAGCGGACCCCAAAGCGGGGGGGGGCGGAATGAGCAGTTCTTC
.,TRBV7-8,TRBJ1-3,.,CASSLAGGTGNTIYF,TGTGCCAGCAGCCTAGCTGGGGGGACGGGAAACACCATATATTTT
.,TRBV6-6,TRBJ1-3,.,CASRLYADTIYF,TGTGCCAGCAGACTGTACGCGGACACCATATATTTT
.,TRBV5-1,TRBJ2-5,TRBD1,CASSNRDRGGETQYF,TGCGCCAGCAGCAACCGGGACAGGGGGGGAGAGACCCAGTACTTC
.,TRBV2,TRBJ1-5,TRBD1,CASSETGMDRGQPQHF,TGTGCCAGCAGTGAAACTGGAATGGACAGGGGTCAGCCCCAGCATTTT
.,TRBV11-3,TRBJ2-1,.,CASSFRNNNEQFF,TGTGCCAGCAGCTTCCGCAACAACAATGAGCAGTTCTTC
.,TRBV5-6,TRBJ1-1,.,CASRVDSDTEAFF,TGTGCCAGCAGAGTGGACAGTGACACTGAAGCTTTCTTT
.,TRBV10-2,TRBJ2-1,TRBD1,CASTWGQGPYNEQFF,TGCGCCAGTACGTGGGGACAGGGTCCATACAATGAGCAGTTCTTC
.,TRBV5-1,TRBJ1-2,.,CASSFETNFYGYTF,TGCGCCAGCAGCTTTGAGACAAATTTCTATGGCTACACCTTC
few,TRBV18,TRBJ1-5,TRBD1,CASSPGQGSQPQHF,TGTGCCAGCTCACCAGGACAGGGTAGTCAGCCCCAGCATTTT
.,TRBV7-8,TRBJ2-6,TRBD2,CASSFSSGGSGANVLTF,TGTGCCAGCAGCTTCTCTTCGGGGGGCTCTGGGGCCAACGTCCTGACTTTC
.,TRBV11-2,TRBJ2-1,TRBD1,CASSIGTGRNEQFF,TGTGCCAGCAGCATTGGGACAGGGCGCAATGAGCAGTTCTTC
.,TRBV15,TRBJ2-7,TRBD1,CATSRDRGAYEQYF,TGTGCCACCAGCAGGGACAGGGGAGCCTACGAGCAGTACTTC
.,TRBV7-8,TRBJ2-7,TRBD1,CASSFALGQGYEQYF,TGTGCCAGCAGCTTTGCGCTTGGACAGGGGTACGAGCAGTACTTC
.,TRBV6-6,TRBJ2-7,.,CASNMGPAQSYEQYF,TGTGCCAGCAATATGGGCCCAGCCCAATCCTACGAGCAGTACTTC
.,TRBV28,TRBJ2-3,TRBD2,CASITIGGGTDTQYF,TGTGCCAGCATCACCATTGGGGGGGGCACAGATACGCAGTATTTT
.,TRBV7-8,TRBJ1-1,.,CASSLGAGLSTEAFF,TGTGCCAGCAGCTTAGGGGCAGGGTTGTCCACTGAAGCTTTCTTT
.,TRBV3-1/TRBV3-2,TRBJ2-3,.,CASSPTSAGDTQYF,TGTGCCAGCAGCCCTACGAGTGCTGGAGATACGCAGTATTTT
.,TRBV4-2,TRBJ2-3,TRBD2,CASSQVAGVSTDTQYF,TGTGCCAGCAGCCAAGTAGCGGGGGTTAGCACAGATACGCAGTATTTT
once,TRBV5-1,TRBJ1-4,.,CASSLGVVQGTEKLFF,TGCGCCAGCAGCTTGGGGGTTGTCCAGGGGACTGAAAAACTGTTTTTT
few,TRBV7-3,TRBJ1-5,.,CASSLGQGQPQHF,TGTGCCAGCAGCTTGGGGCAGGGTCAGCCCCAGCATTTT